A single T cell receptor (beta chain) is shown here with its context. Trimming pared 8 bases from V and 0 bases from J, leaving 17 bases between. This CDR3 is built from 16 residues. In germline, CDR1 is GTSNPN, CDR2 SVGIG (reference sequence). Some clones are missing from TCRdb's copy, which holds only in-frame ones; the method was immunoSEQ multiplex PCR. The top ten clones hold roughly 10% of a sample with hundreds of thousands of clones, around 83% of them seen once. This sample was included in a study of blood T cell repertoires in COVID-19. Study information: Specimens from acute and convalescent COVID-19 originated in the United States, Italy and Spain. T cells, B-cell-depleted T cells, or PBMCs provided the cDNA or gDNA that served as material.

Material: peripheral blood. The sequence was collected from a man aged 80 or over with acute or convalescent COVID-19. V is TRBV30 and J is TRBJ2-6, with a tentative D call TRBD1 (6 bases). CDR3 in amino acids: CAISGHLYSGANVLTF. The CDR3 nucleotides read TGTGCCATTTCGGGACATTTGTACTCTGGGGCCAACGTCCTGACTTTC. Supplemented by reference TRBV30 and TRBJ2-6, the full variable domain reads SQTIHQWPATLVQPVGSPLSLECTVEGTSNPNLYWYRQAAGRGLQLLFYSVGIGQISSEVPQNLSASRPQDRQFILSSKKLLLSDSGFYLCAISGHLYSGANVLTFGAGSRLTVL.